This T cell receptor beta chain was documented in a study of blood T cell repertoires in COVID-19. Background on the study: Specimens from acute and convalescent COVID-19 originated in the United States, Italy and Spain. In each case, the material was cDNA or gDNA derived from T cells, B-cell-depleted T cells, or PBMCs.

Authors' analysis steps: For nucleated cells, counts were estimated from reference gene primer amplification. Only in-frame clones appear in the TCRdb table, and some are missing; sequencing was by immunoSEQ multiplex PCR. The D gene and trimming were derived from the DNA, and the V and J assignments and clone size from that table. The sample includes 270,000 or so clones, less than 85% of them seen just once. Per germline, CDR1 MNHEY and CDR2 SMNVEV (reference sequence). The length of the CDR3 is 17 residues. J was trimmed by 0 bases and V by 11 bases; bases with no gene match: 12. The rearrangement joins TRBV27 to TRBJ2-6; the match to TRBD2 covers 8 bases. The TCR originated in a woman aged 18-29 years with acute or convalescent COVID-19. Material: peripheral blood. CDR3 nucleotides: TGTGCCTCACACGGGGGGGGGCGCTTCTCTGGGGCCAACGTCCTGACTTTC. This encodes CASHGGGRFSGANVLTF.